These T cell receptor beta chains were read from a single sample in a study of shared clonotypes between healthy human individuals. This table comes from immunoSEQ multiplex PCR, and its TCRdb copy is limited to in-frame clones, with some not included. The table lists about 2,100,000 clones, 90% to 95% of them singletons. The sample taken for sequencing was naive CD8+ T cells from PBMCs. The origin of the receptors is a man between 18 and 35 years old in good health. Some clones in this sample may be carry-over from other donors' samples. The CDR3 runs from the conserved cysteine through the conserved F or W. Each record gives: D gene, J gene, clone size, V gene, CDR3 DNA, CDR3 protein. A D gene is named only where the DNA matches it firmly. Clone size is shown for a subset of rows, as once, few, many or a class of expanded clone.

TRBD2 | TRBJ2-7 | NA | TRBV27 | TGTGCCAGCAGTTTTGCGCTAGCGGGAGCTCTGTACGAGCAGTACTTC | CASSFALAGALYEQYF
NA | TRBJ1-3 | NA | TRBV7-8 | TGTGCCAGCAGCTTAGCCGTCCTGACGAGCAGCTCTGGAAACACCATATATTTT | CASSLAVLTSSSGNTIYF
NA | TRBJ2-7 | NA | TRBV11-2 | TGTGCCAGCAGCCCGTTCGAGCGGACCCCCTACGAGCAGTACTTC | CASSPFERTPYEQYF
TRBD2 | TRBJ2-1 | NA | TRBV5-1 | TGCGCCAGCAGCTTGCTGGCGGGAGTCCACAATGAGCAGTTCTTC | CASSLLAGVHNEQFF
NA | TRBJ2-7 | NA | TRBV7-3 | TGTGCCAGCAGCTTAGGGGCAGGGCCCGACTACGAGCAGTACTTC | CASSLGAGPDYEQYF
TRBD1 | TRBJ1-5 | NA | TRBV19 | TGTGCCAGTAGTATTCAGGGGGCTAATCAGCCCCAGCATTTT | CASSIQGANQPQHF
NA | TRBJ1-2 | NA | TRBV27 | TGTGCCAGCACATCCCGGGGGGTCTACTATGGCTACACCTTC | CASTSRGVYYGYTF
NA | TRBJ2-3 | NA | TRBV4-1 | TGCGCCAGCAGCCCAATCGGGGGCACAGATACGCAGTATTTT | CASSPIGGTDTQYF
TRBD1 | TRBJ1-1 | NA | TRBV11-1 | TGTGCCAGCAGCTTGGGTCCCGGGACAGGGGAAGCTTTCTTT | CASSLGPGTGEAFF
NA | TRBJ2-7 | NA | TRBV2 | TGTGCCAGCAAAGTTGGGGAGAGCTCCTACGAGCAGTACTTC | CASKVGESSYEQYF
NA | TRBJ2-5 | NA | TRBV29-1 | TGCAGCGTCCATCCAGTTAGGGGGAGGGGAGAGACCCAGTACTTC | CSVHPVRGRGETQYF
NA | TRBJ2-5 | NA | TRBV13 | TGTGCCAGCAGCTTAAATGAAGCAGGAGAGACCCAGTACTTC | CASSLNEAGETQYF
NA | TRBJ2-7 | NA | TRBV19 | TGTGCCAGTAGTAGGCGAACACCAGACGAGCAGTACTTC | CASSRRTPDEQYF
NA | TRBJ2-7 | NA | TRBV11-2 | TGTGCCAGCAGCTTATCTGTGGGTGGGCGATACGAGCAGTACTTC | CASSLSVGGRYEQYF
TRBD2 | TRBJ2-1 | NA | TRBV9 | TGTGCCAGCACCGCGACTAGCGGGGGATACAATGAGCAGTTCTTC | CASTATSGGYNEQFF
NA | TRBJ2-7 | NA | TRBV2 | TGTGCCAGCAGTGAAGCGCCCCCACAGGGACCCTACGAGCAGTACTTC | CASSEAPPQGPYEQYF
NA | TRBJ2-7 | NA | TRBV11-2 | TGTGCCAGCAGCCACGGATTAACACCAACCTACGAGCAGTACTTC | CASSHGLTPTYEQYF
TRBD2 | TRBJ2-1 | NA | TRBV29-1 | TGCAGCGGCTGGGACGCGGGGGGGGAGCAGTTCTTC | CSGWDAGGEQFF
TRBD1 | TRBJ1-3 | NA | TRBV23-1 | TGCGCCAGCATCCGGGACAGCTCTGGAAACACCATATATTTT | CASIRDSSGNTIYF
TRBD2 | TRBJ2-1 | NA | TRBV29-1 | TGCAGCGCGGGGGCTAGCGGGCCTCTCGGTGAGCAGTTCTTC | CSAGASGPLGEQFF
TRBD2 | TRBJ2-1 | NA | TRBV19 | TGTGCCAGTAGTCCTAGCGGGGCGAATGAGCAGTTCTTC | CASSPSGANEQFF
NA | TRBJ2-1 | NA | TRBV7-3 | TGTGCCAGCAGCTTAGAGGTTAGCTATGAGCAGTTCTTC | CASSLEVSYEQFF
NA | TRBJ2-1 | NA | TRBV29-1 | TGCAGCGGTAGGTCCCCCACGAAGGAAACACACAAAGGTGAGCAGTTCTTC | CSGRSPTKETHKGEQFF
NA | TRBJ1-6 | once | TRBV4-3 | TGCGCCAGCAGATTCAAACCCCCTAGCTCCTATAATTCACCCCTCCACTTT | CASRFKPPSSYNSPLHF
TRBD2 | TRBJ2-2 | NA | TRBV19 | TGTGCCAGTAGCGTCATCACTAGCGGTAACACCGGGGAGCTGTTTTTT | CASSVITSGNTGELFF
NA | TRBJ2-2 | NA | TRBV4-1 | TGCGCCAGCAGCCAACGCTTTGGAACCGGGGAGCTGTTTTTT | CASSQRFGTGELFF
TRBD2 | TRBJ2-2 | NA | TRBV11-3 | TGTGCCAGCAGCCCCGCGGCGGGAGGGTCCGGGGAGCTGTTTTTT | CASSPAAGGSGELFF
NA | TRBJ2-1 | NA | TRBV13 | TGTGCCAGCAGCTACAGGACTGGGTCCTACAATGAGCAGTTCTTC | CASSYRTGSYNEQFF
TRBD2 | TRBJ2-2 | NA | TRBV7-6 | TGTGCCAGCAGCTTAGCGGGGGCGGGAGGAAACACCGGGGAGCTGTTTTTT | CASSLAGAGGNTGELFF
NA | TRBJ2-6 | NA | TRBV19 | TGTGCCAGTAGCGACTACTCTGGGGCCAACGTCCTGACTTTC | CASSDYSGANVLTF
NA | TRBJ1-5 | NA | TRBV5-8 | TGTGCCAGCAGAGACAGAATCAATCAGCCCCAGCATTTT | CASRDRINQPQHF
TRBD2 | TRBJ2-3 | NA | TRBV27 | TGTGCCAGCAGAAGGTCTAGCGGACATAGCACAGATACGCAGTATTTT | CASRRSSGHSTDTQYF
NA | TRBJ2-7 | NA | TRBV18 | TGTGCCAGCTCACCCAAATCCGGAAGTGGGACCTACGAGCAGTACTTC | CASSPKSGSGTYEQYF
TRBD1 | TRBJ1-2 | NA | TRBV4-3 | TGCGCCAGCAGCCTCCCCCCCAAAAAAGGGGGGGACAGATACCTTTATGGCTACACCTTC | CASSLPPKKGGDRYLYGYTF
TRBD2 | TRBJ2-3 | NA | TRBV5-4 | TGTGCCAGCAGCCTCACTAGCGGGAGTCGGGATACGCAGTATTTT | CASSLTSGSRDTQYF
NA | TRBJ2-5 | NA | TRBV21-1 | TGTGCCAGCAGCCCTAGCGGAGGGAGGGAGACCCAGTACTTC | CASSPSGGRETQYF
NA | TRBJ2-7 | once | TRBV28 | TGTGCCAGCAGCTTTCCTCGCCGCCAGGGGCCTCGCGGCGAGCAGTACTTC | CASSFPRRQGPRGEQYF
TRBD2 | TRBJ2-1 | NA | TRBV5-1 | TGCGCCAGCAGACCGGGACTAGCGGACTCCTACAATGAGCAGTTCTTC | CASRPGLADSYNEQFF
NA | TRBJ2-7 | NA | TRBV28 | TGTGCCAGCAAGCCCGCGAGCTCCTACGAGCAGTACTTC | CASKPASSYEQYF
NA | TRBJ1-1 | NA | TRBV6-6 | TGTGCCAGCAGTCTCCCGCCGACCTCGAACACTGAAGCTTTCTTT | CASSLPPTSNTEAFF
NA | TRBJ1-1 | once | TRBV6-1 | TGTGCCAGCAGTGCGGTCAGTTGGGAGCCTGAAGCTTTCTTT | CASSAVSWEPEAFF
TRBD2 | TRBJ2-7 | NA | TRBV28 | TGTGCCAGCAGTTTATTGACTAGCGGGTGGTTCTACGAGCAGTACTTC | CASSLLTSGWFYEQYF
NA | TRBJ2-7 | NA | TRBV11-2 | TGTGCCAGCAGCTTAGAAACAGGGTTCTACGAGCAGTACTTC | CASSLETGFYEQYF
NA | TRBJ2-7 | once | TRBV21-1 | TGTGCCAGCAGCAGGGGTGGACAGCCAACTAGCGGGAGTATCAACGAGCAGTACTTC | CASSRGGQPTSGSINEQYF
NA | TRBJ2-2 | NA | TRBV5-6 | TGTGCCAGCAGCTTGTGGGGCACCGGGGAGCTGTTTTTT | CASSLWGTGELFF
TRBD1 | TRBJ1-1 | NA | TRBV29-1 | TGCAGCGTCGCGCCGGGACAGGGGATAAAGGCTGAAGCTTTCTTT | CSVAPGQGIKAEAFF
NA | TRBJ1-2 | NA | TRBV9 | TGTGCCAGCAGCGAGCGGGGGGGCTCTGATGGCTACACCTTC | CASSERGGSDGYTF
NA | TRBJ2-5 | NA | TRBV6-5 | TGTGCCAGCAGTTACTGGGCCAGGGCAGAGACCCAGTACTTC | CASSYWARAETQYF
NA | TRBJ2-5 | NA | TRBV30 | TGTGCCTGGAGTGTACAACTTCAGGGGACCCAGTACTTC | CAWSVQLQGTQYF